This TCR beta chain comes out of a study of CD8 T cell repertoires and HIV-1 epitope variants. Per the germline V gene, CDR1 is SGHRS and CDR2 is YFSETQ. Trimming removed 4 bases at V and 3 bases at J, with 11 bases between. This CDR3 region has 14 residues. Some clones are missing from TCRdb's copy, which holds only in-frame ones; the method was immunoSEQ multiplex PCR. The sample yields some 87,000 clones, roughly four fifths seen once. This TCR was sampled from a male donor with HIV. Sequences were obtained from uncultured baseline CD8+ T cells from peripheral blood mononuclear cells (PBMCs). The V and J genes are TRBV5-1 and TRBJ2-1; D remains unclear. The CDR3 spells CASSPQNRYNEQFF. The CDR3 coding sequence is TGCGCCAGCAGCCCCCAGAACCGCTACAATGAGCAGTTCTTC. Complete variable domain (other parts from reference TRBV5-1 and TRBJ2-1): KAGVTQTPRYLIKTRGQQVTLSCSPISGHRSVSWYQQTPGQGLQFLFEYFSETQRNKGNFPGRFSGRQFSNSRSEMNVSTLELGDSALYLCASSPQNRYNEQFFGPGTRLTVL.